One sample yielded the 27 T cell receptor beta chains listed below, sequenced in a study of blood T cell repertoires in COVID-19. The repertoire was sequenced with immunoSEQ multiplex PCR; TCRdb's copy has only in-frame clones and lacks some. The table shows over 250,000 clones, with 75% to 90% occurring only once. Sample: peripheral blood. All receptors come from a man aged 50 to 59 with acute or convalescent COVID-19.

This clone has just one count. This chain links TRBV7-3 with TRBJ2-3, with 11 positions matching TRBD2. CDR1 and CDR2 (germline): SGHTA, FQGTGA. The CDR3 consists of 16 residues. The V segment lost 5 bases and the J segment 1 base; nucleotides outside the gene matches: 5. This CDR3 reads CASSSSGGAGTDTQYF. The CDR3, as DNA: TGTGCCAGCAGCAGTAGCGGGGGGGCAGGCACAGATACGCAGTATTTT. Based on the CDR3 plus reference TRBV7-3 and TRBJ2-3, the full variable domain is GAGVSQTPSNKVTEKGKYVELRCDPISGHTALYWYRQSLGQGPEFLIYFQGTGAADDSGLPNDRFFAVRPEGSVSTLKIQRTERGDSAVYLCASSSSGGAGTDTQYFGPGTRLTVL.

The V gene is TRBV3-1 (or the pseudogene TRBV3-2), the J gene TRBJ2-7; tentative D call: TRBD1 (5 bases). The CDR3 runs 14 residues. Germline V CDR1 and CDR2: LGHDT, YNNKEL (reference sequence). V lost 2 bases, J lost 7 bases, and 15 bases lay in between. The DNA of the CDR3 is TGTGCCAGCAGCCAAAGGGGAATGAGTCAGGAGCAGTACTTC. It codes for CASSQRGMSQEQYF.

The gene calls are TRBV10-3 and TRBJ1-2; D remains unclear. V dropped 3 bases and J dropped 8 bases, with 10 bases sitting between them. Germline CDR1 is ENHRY and CDR2 is SYGVKD. This CDR3 has 12 amino acids. CDR3 DNA sequence: TGTGCCATCAGTGATGAGGGTGAGGGCTACACCTTC. Its translation: CAISDEGEGYTF.

The gene calls are TRBV3-1 (or the pseudogene TRBV3-2) and TRBJ2-5; no clear D gene. The germline gives CDR1 LGHDT, CDR2 YNNKEL (reference sequence). This CDR3 is built from 14 residues. Trimming pared 2 bases from V and 2 bases from J, leaving 9 bases between. The CDR3 reads CASSQMGQQETQYF. The CDR3 DNA sequence: TGTGCCAGCAGCCAAATGGGCCAACAAGAGACCCAGTACTTC.

The chain employs TRBV19 and TRBJ2-2, with 8 positions matching TRBD1. CDR1 is LNHDA and CDR2 is SQIVND in the germline V gene (reference sequence). The V gene end was trimmed by 9 bases and the J gene end by 5 bases; junction bases not matched to a gene: 5. The CDR3 consists of 13 residues. CDR3 sequence reads: CASRTGQTGELFF. CDR3 sequence (DNA): TGTGCCAGCCGGACAGGGCAAACCGGGGAGCTGTTTTTT.

The chain links TRBV24-1 to TRBJ1-1; D remains unclear. The CDR3 length is 15 residues. Trimming removed 0 bases from V and 3 bases from J, with 10 bases in between. Per germline, CDR1 KGHDR and CDR2 SFDVKD. CDR3 DNA: TGTGCCACCAGTGATTTGGGATTTGAGGACACTGAAGCTTTCTTT. Protein sequence: CATSDLGFEDTEAFF.

The chain joins TRBV5-1 to TRBJ2-7; no clear D gene. The V and J ends lost 0 bases and 7 bases respectively, with 11 bases between them. CDR1 SGHRS and CDR2 YFSETQ come from the germline V gene. The CDR3 covers 13 residues. The CDR3 DNA sequence: TGCGCCAGCAGCTTGGGAGATATTACGGAGCAGTACTTC. It codes for CASSLGDITEQYF.

The rearrangement links TRBV6-5 to TRBJ1-2; 9 positions match TRBD1. Germline CDR1 reads MNHEY; CDR2 reads SVGAGI. This CDR3 spans 13 amino acids. J gave up 7 bases and V 6 bases, and 6 bases lay outside the gene matches. The CDR3 here is CASSWDREGGYTF. In nucleotides, the CDR3 is TGTGCCAGCAGCTGGGACAGGGAGGGTGGCTACACCTTC.

The genes are TRBV6-4 and TRBJ1-1; possible D gene TRBD1, 6 bases. In germline, CDR1 is MRHNA, CDR2 SNTAGT. V lost 5 bases to trimming and J lost 3 bases, with 16 bases between them. The CDR3 consists of 15 residues. The CDR3 bases are TGTGCCAGCAGTCTCAACAGGGTCGGAGACACTGAAGCTTTCTTT. It codes for CASSLNRVGDTEAFF.

The chain combines TRBV10-3 with TRBJ2-5; 13 bases match TRBD2. V was clipped by 6 bases and J by 5 bases; unmatched bases: 0. The CDR3 has 13 residues. Germline-derived CDR1 and CDR2 are ENHRY and SYGVKD. Here the CDR3 reads CAIRGLAGETQYF. Written as DNA, the CDR3 is TGTGCCATCAGGGGACTAGCGGGGGAGACCCAGTACTTC.

The chain joins TRBV6-5 to TRBJ1-2; 8 bases fit TRBD1. V trimming: 7 bases; J trimming: 5 bases; junction bases outside the gene matches: 9. The length of the CDR3 is 14 residues. Germline-derived CDR1 and CDR2 are MNHEY and SVGAGI. The CDR3 region is CASIPPDRDYGYTF. CDR3 coding DNA: TGTGCCAGCATCCCCCCGGACAGGGATTATGGCTACACCTTC.

The chain carries TRBV19 and TRBJ1-1; 7 bases match TRBD1. The CDR3 loop spans 15 amino acids. Germline trimming cut 3 bases from V and 0 bases from J; bases unmatched to any gene: 4. Per germline, CDR1 LNHDA and CDR2 SQIVND (reference sequence). CDR3 loop: CASSMAGGMNTEAFF. The DNA of the CDR3 is TGTGCCAGTAGTATGGCAGGGGGGATGAACACTGAAGCTTTCTTT.

J is TRBJ2-7 and V is TRBV27; 7 bases align to TRBD1. The CDR3 length is 14 residues. CDR1 is MNHEY, CDR2 SMNVEV, per germline (reference sequence). V shed 5 bases and J 3 bases; nucleotides not matched to a gene: 7. The CDR3 DNA is TGTGCCAGCAGTCCCTCGGGACAGATCTACGAGCAGTACTTC. Its protein product is CASSPSGQIYEQYF.

The CDR3 here is CSAAQGVEAFF. DNA of the CDR3: TGCAGTGCTGCACAGGGGGTTGAAGCTTTCTTT. The chain employs TRBV20-1 and TRBJ1-1; 8 positions match TRBD1. CDR1 is DFQATT and CDR2 is SNEGSKA in the germline V gene (reference sequence). Trimming cost V 5 bases and J 7 bases; bases outside gene matches: 3. The CDR3 spans 11 residues.

V is TRBV12-5 and J is TRBJ2-3, with 7 nucleotides matching TRBD1. J lost 3 bases, V lost 3 bases, and 12 bases had no gene match. Per germline, CDR1 LGHNT and CDR2 FRNRAP. The CDR3 consists of 17 residues. CDR3 nucleotide sequence: TGTGCTAGTGGTTTTTTACCAGGGGGAACTAGGACAGATACGCAGTATTTT. This codes for CASGFLPGGTRTDTQYF.

The V and J genes are TRBV27 and TRBJ1-4; tentative D call: TRBD1 (5 bases). The CDR3 totals 15 residues. Germline V CDR1 and CDR2: MNHEY, SMNVEV (reference sequence). V gave up 4 bases and J gave up 3 bases, with 12 bases separating them. CDR3 nucleotide sequence: TGTGCCAGCAGTTGGACCCAGGGTTCTAATGAAAAACTGTTTTTT. This codes for CASSWTQGSNEKLFF.

There are a few counts of this clone. The chain recombines TRBV2 with TRBJ1-2; the D gene is possibly TRBD1 (5 bases). Germline values: CDR1 SNHLY, CDR2 FYNNEI. This CDR3 contains 14 residues. Trimming shortened V by 2 bases and J by 7 bases, and 14 bases separated the two germline ends. The CDR3 is CASSERSGLSGYTF. The CDR3 DNA sequence: TGTGCCAGCAGTGAAAGGTCAGGGTTAAGTGGCTACACCTTC.

The chain combines TRBV29-1 with TRBJ1-1; 8 nucleotides align to TRBD1. V gave up 3 bases and J gave up 7 bases; unmatched junction bases: 4. CDR1 and CDR2 (germline): SQVTM, ANQGSEA. This CDR3 region has 12 residues. This CDR3 is CSVEQGTGEAFF. The CDR3 DNA reads TGCAGCGTTGAGCAAGGGACAGGTGAAGCTTTCTTT. The whole variable domain, filled in from reference TRBV29-1 and TRBJ1-1, reads SAVISQKPSRDICQRGTSLTIQCQVDSQVTMMFWYRQQPGQSLTLIATANQGSEATYESGFVIDKFPISRPNLTFSTLTVSNMSPEDSSIYLCSVEQGTGEAFFGQGTRLTVV.

This chain uses TRBV5-5 with TRBJ1-4; D might be TRBD1 (5 bases). The CDR3 length is 15 residues. Trimming stripped 4 bases from V and 2 bases from J, with 12 bases between. CDR1 is SGHKS, CDR2 YYEKEE, per germline (reference sequence). The CDR3 nucleotides are TGTGCCAGCAGCCGCGGTCCAGGGACTAATGAAAAACTGTTTTTT. Translation gives CASSRGPGTNEKLFF.

V and J are TRBV16 and TRBJ1-4, with 8 bases identical to TRBD1. Per the germline V gene, CDR1 is KGHSY and CDR2 is FQNENV. V shed 0 bases, J shed 4 bases, and the junction held 4 bases outside the gene matches. The CDR3 loop spans 16 amino acids. The CDR3 sequence is CASSQSRDRSNEKLFF. The CDR3 DNA follows: TGTGCCAGCAGCCAATCCCGGGACAGGAGTAATGAAAAACTGTTTTTT.

The chain has TRBV13 and TRBJ1-6, with 8 positions matching TRBD1. CDR1 and CDR2 (germline): PRHDT, FYEKMQ (reference sequence). The CDR3 consists of 15 residues. Losses at the gene ends were 5 bases for V and 9 bases for J; bases not matched to a gene: 9. The CDR3 nucleotides read TGTGCCAGCAGCGCACGACAGGGGTGGGGTTCACCCCTCCACTTT. It encodes CASSARQGWGSPLHF.

The V and J genes are TRBV10-3 and TRBJ2-7, with no clear D. The length of the CDR3 is 15 residues. Trimming took 3 bases from V and 0 from J, leaving 12 bases between them. Germline CDR1 reads ENHRY; CDR2 reads SYGVKD. The chain's CDR3 is CAISDGPSSSYEQYF. The CDR3 bases are TGTGCCATCAGTGACGGTCCGTCGAGCTCCTACGAGCAGTACTTC.

This clone was observed a single time. The gene calls are TRBV6-2 or TRBV6-3 and TRBJ1-3, with D uncertain. Germline CDR1 reads MNHEY; CDR2 reads SVGEGT. Trimming cost V 5 bases and J 3 bases, with 14 bases left between them. The CDR3 runs to 15 residues. CDR3 residues: CASSSAGLGGNTIYF. The CDR3 DNA follows: TGTGCCAGCAGTAGCGCCGGGTTGGGTGGAAACACCATATATTTT.

This rearrangement joins TRBV19 to TRBJ1-1, with D unclear. The CDR3 consists of 13 residues. V was clipped by 2 bases and J by 2 bases, with 6 bases between them. Germline-derived CDR1 and CDR2 are LNHDA and SQIVND (reference sequence). CDR3 residues: CASSILINTEAFF. The CDR3 bases are TGTGCCAGTAGTATACTTATAAACACTGAAGCTTTCTTT. The full variable domain, with the rest looked up from reference TRBV19 and TRBJ1-1, is DGGITQSPKYLFRKEGQNVTLSCEQNLNHDAMYWYRQDPGQGLRLIYYSQIVNDFQKGDIAEGYSVSREKKESFPLTVTSAQKNPTAFYLCASSILINTEAFFGQGTRLTVV.

V is TRBV9 and J is TRBJ2-2; the match to TRBD2 covers 8 bases. Germline trimming cut 3 bases from V and 1 base from J; bases unmatched to any gene: 8. CDR3 length: 17 amino acids. Germline V CDR1 and CDR2: SGDLS, YYNGEE. CDR3 sequence: CASSAPRGGLNTGELFF. CDR3 bases: TGTGCCAGCAGCGCGCCCCGGGGGGGATTGAACACCGGGGAGCTGTTTTTT.

The chain has TRBV19 and TRBJ1-4; no firm D call. V was clipped by 6 bases and J by 5 bases, with 7 bases between them. The germline CDR1 and CDR2 sequences are LNHDA and SQIVND (reference sequence). The CDR3 has 12 residues. DNA for the CDR3: TGTGCCAGTAGACAGCTAAATGAAAAACTGTTTTTT. It translates to CASRQLNEKLFF. Drawing the rest from reference TRBV19 and TRBJ1-4, the complete variable domain is DGGITQSPKYLFRKEGQNVTLSCEQNLNHDAMYWYRQDPGQGLRLIYYSQIVNDFQKGDIAEGYSVSREKKESFPLTVTSAQKNPTAFYLCASRQLNEKLFFGSGTQLSVL.

The rearrangement links TRBV25-1 to TRBJ2-1; 8 nucleotides line up with TRBD1. This CDR3 spans 16 amino acids. Trimming cost V 4 bases and J 6 bases; bases outside gene matches: 11. The germline V gene has CDR1 MGHDK and CDR2 SYGVNS. The CDR3 DNA follows: TGTGCCAGCAGTGCCCCCGTCGACAGGGGTCGCAATGAGCAGTTCTTC. Translated: CASSAPVDRGRNEQFF.